These 29 T cell receptor beta chains came from one sample sequenced in a study of T-cell reconstitution after alpha-beta-depleted transplantation in children. Molecular barcoding with unique molecular identifiers was used for the TCRbeta library. MiXCR, run by TCRdb on the PCR reads, gives a single entry per CDR3 protein. The sample lists about 420,000 distinct CDR3 sequences, roughly 15% seen once, with approximately 28% in the top ten. The sample in question was PBMCs, mostly from graft donor cells, obtained 360 days after TCRalphabeta/CD19-depleted stem cell transplant. The source is a boy in the first two years of life who had a stem cell transplant for Wiskott-Aldrich syndrome, so the T cells may come from the graft donor.

The gene calls are TRBV15 and TRBJ2-5; possibly TRBD1 for D (6 bases). This CDR3 spans 18 amino acids. The V end lost 0 bases, the J end lost 3 bases, and 20 bases lay between the germline ends. Germline V gene sequence: CDR1 LNHNV, CDR2 YYDKDF (reference sequence). CDR3 DNA sequence: TGTGCCACCAGCAGAGATCCCAAGTTTTTTGGGGGCGAAGAGACCCAGTACTTC. Amino acid sequence: CATSRDPKFFGGEETQYF.

This clonotype appeared a few times. The gene calls are TRBV5-1 and TRBJ2-2; D may be TRBD1 (6 bases). Germline V gives CDR1 SGHRS, CDR2 YFSETQ. V lost 7 bases, J lost 0 bases, and 13 bases lay in between. The CDR3 contains 15 residues. CDR3 sequence reads: CASGESGANTGELFF. CDR3 sequence (DNA): TGCGCCAGCGGAGAATCAGGGGCGAACACCGGGGAGCTGTTTTTT. Variable domain in full (rest from reference TRBV5-1 and TRBJ2-2): KAGVTQTPRYLIKTRGQQVTLSCSPISGHRSVSWYQQTPGQGLQFLFEYFSETQRNKGNFPGRFSGRQFSNSRSEMNVSTLELGDSALYLCASGESGANTGELFFGEGSRLTVL.

The chain combines TRBV7-9 with TRBJ2-1, with D perhaps matching TRBD2 (5 bases). V lost 5 bases to trimming and J lost 5 bases, with 13 bases between them. The CDR3 loop spans 14 amino acids. CDR1 is SEHNR, CDR2 FQNEAQ, per germline (reference sequence). The CDR3, as DNA: TGTGCCAGCAGCATCCGGGGTAGGAACAATGAGCAGTTCTTC. As protein: CASSIRGRNNEQFF.

This rearrangement joins TRBV7-6 to TRBJ2-2; 10 bases match TRBD2. The J segment lost 7 bases and the V segment lost 3 bases, leaving 11 bases of the junction unmatched. The germline CDR1 and CDR2 sequences are SGHVS and FNYEAQ. This CDR3 contains 17 residues. The CDR3 nucleotides are TGTGCCAGCAGCTTTTCTCAGCGGGGGGGCCTCTTCGGGGAGCTGTTTTTT. It encodes CASSFSQRGGLFGELFF. Complete variable domain (other parts from reference TRBV7-6 and TRBJ2-2): GAGVSQSPRYKVTKRGQDVALRCDPISGHVSLYWYRQALGQGPEFLTYFNYEAQQDKSGLPNDRFSAERPEGSISTLTIQRTEQRDSAMYRCASSFSQRGGLFGELFFGEGSRLTVL.

V is TRBV7-2 and J is TRBJ2-1; D gene uncertain. CDR1 and CDR2 from the germline V gene are SGHTA and FQGNSA. The CDR3 is 15 residues long. V lost 3 bases and J 0 bases, leaving 9 bases between the germline ends. For the CDR3, the DNA is TGTGCCAGCAGCTTCCCGATTAGCTCCTACAATGAGCAGTTCTTC. Protein: CASSFPISSYNEQFF.

This clonotype was counted between two and nine times. V gene TRBV28 combines with J gene TRBJ2-3; 9 positions match TRBD2. V shed 8 bases and J 4 bases; nucleotides not matched to a gene: 7. Germline V gene lookup returns CDR1 MDHEN and CDR2 SYDVKM. The CDR3 spans 14 residues. The CDR3 DNA is TGTGCCAGCCGCAGCGGGGGGAGGGCAGATACGCAGTATTTT. This translates into CASRSGGRADTQYF.

This clonotype was seen only a few times. The CDR3 DNA follows: TGTGCCAGCAGCCCTGCTGCAGCCGGGACTAGGAATGAGCAGTTCTTC. Protein product: CASSPAAAGTRNEQFF. V gene TRBV3-1 combines with J gene TRBJ2-1; TRBD2 agrees at 8 bases. V lost 4 bases, J lost 7 bases, and 12 bases stayed unmatched. The CDR3 totals 16 residues. Germline values: CDR1 LGHDT, CDR2 YNNKEL (reference sequence).

J is TRBJ1-4 and V is TRBV4-1, with D maybe TRBD1 (5 bases). With 0 bases removed from V and 14 bases from J, the gap between germline ends came to 19 bases. Looked up from germline, CDR1 is MGHRA and CDR2 is YSYEKL. CDR3 length equals 15 residues. This chain's CDR3 is CASSQEKQKRGFLFF. The CDR3 bases are TGCGCCAGCAGCCAAGAAAAACAAAAGAGGGGTTTCCTGTTTTTT.

The rearrangement links TRBV4-1 to TRBJ2-7; D may be TRBD1 (6 bases). Trimming took off 3 bases at V and 3 bases at J, with 27 bases between the two ends. The CDR3 consists of 19 residues. Germline lookup yields CDR1 MGHRA and CDR2 YSYEKL. As DNA, the CDR3 is TGCGCCAGCAGCCACCCAGAGGTGGGACACGGCACGGCTTACTACGAGCAGTACTTC. Its translation is CASSHPEVGHGTAYYEQYF.

The chain employs TRBV5-1 and TRBJ2-1; weak D call: TRBD1 (6 bases). The V gene's germline CDR1 is SGHRS and CDR2 YFSETQ. Trimming left V 1 base short and J 0 bases short, with 14 bases between. The CDR3 is 17 amino acids. The CDR3 sequence is CASSLPDRPLSYNEQFF. In nucleotides, the CDR3 is TGCGCCAGCAGCTTGCCGGACAGACCTCTCTCCTACAATGAGCAGTTCTTC.

This clonotype was counted only a few times. J is TRBJ2-2 and V is TRBV4-1; 7 nucleotides align to TRBD1. From germline, CDR1 is MGHRA and CDR2 YSYEKL. The ends lost 1 base at V and 1 base at J; junction bases unmatched: 3. The length of the CDR3 is 16 residues. The CDR3 is CASSQARTGNTGELFF. The CDR3 DNA reads as TGCGCCAGCAGCCAAGCAAGGACAGGGAACACCGGGGAGCTGTTTTTT.

This chain links TRBV5-1 with TRBJ2-7; D is perhaps TRBD2 (6 bases). V gave up 0 bases and J gave up 4 bases, with 11 bases separating them. CDR1 is SGHRS, CDR2 YFSETQ, per germline. The CDR3 consists of 14 residues. CDR3 coding DNA: TGCGCCAGCAGCTTGGATCTAGCGCAGTACGAGCAGTACTTC. Protein sequence: CASSLDLAQYEQYF. The full variable domain, its missing parts supplied by reference TRBV5-1 and TRBJ2-7, is KAGVTQTPRYLIKTRGQQVTLSCSPISGHRSVSWYQQTPGQGLQFLFEYFSETQRNKGNFPGRFSGRQFSNSRSEMNVSTLELGDSALYLCASSLDLAQYEQYFGPGTRLTVT.

The chain links TRBV12-3 or TRBV12-4 to TRBJ1-6; 8 bases are shared with TRBD1. V trimming: 11 bases; J trimming: 7 bases; junction bases outside the gene matches: 7. CDR3 size: 13 residues. The CDR3 coding sequence is TGTGCCTGTACAGGGGGAGCAAATTCACCCCTCCACTTT. It yields the protein CACTGGANSPLHF.

This sequence joins TRBV29-1 and TRBJ2-5; 7 nucleotides align to TRBD2. This CDR3 region has 14 residues. Trimming took 4 bases from V and 1 from J; bases not matched to a gene: 6. Germline CDR1 SQVTM, CDR2 ANQGSEA. CDR3 sequence reads: CSVGGRKIQETQYF. In DNA form, the CDR3 reads TGCAGCGTTGGCGGGAGAAAGATCCAAGAGACCCAGTACTTC.

V gene TRBV12-3 or TRBV12-4 combines with J gene TRBJ1-2, with TRBD1 as a possible D gene (5 bases). This CDR3 has 14 amino acids. Trimming took off 3 bases at V and 4 bases at J, with 12 bases between the two ends. CDR3 nucleotides: TGTGCCAGCAGTTTTAGGACACGCATCTATGGCTACACCTTC. Its protein product is CASSFRTRIYGYTF.

The table lists this clonotype with a few counts. The J gene is TRBJ2-1, the V gene TRBV5-1; 9 bases fit TRBD2. Germline-derived CDR1 and CDR2 are SGHRS and YFSETQ. This CDR3 has 16 amino acids. J lost 8 bases, V lost 1 base, and 10 bases had no gene match. CDR3 coding DNA: TGCGCCAGCAGCTTGTGGGGATTAGCGGGAGCCGATGAGCAGTTCTTC. It yields the protein CASSLWGLAGADEQFF.

This rearrangement joins TRBV7-9 to TRBJ1-2, with 9 nucleotides matching TRBD1. Trimming at V came to 1 base and at J to 6 bases, leaving 6 bases not matched to a gene. Per germline, CDR1 SEHNR and CDR2 FQNEAQ (reference sequence). The CDR3 loop spans 15 amino acids. The CDR3, as DNA: TGTGCCAGCAGCTTAGGAACAGGGGGCAGTAATGGCTACACCTTC. Its protein is CASSLGTGGSNGYTF.

The chain is built from TRBV5-1 and TRBJ2-7, with D uncertain. The ends were cut back, 4 bases at V and 0 bases at J, with 11 bases in the middle. The CDR3 length is 14 residues. Germline V gives CDR1 SGHRS, CDR2 YFSETQ. This CDR3 is CASSALESSYEQYF. The DNA for the CDR3 is TGCGCCAGCAGCGCCCTCGAAAGCTCCTACGAGCAGTACTTC.

The CDR3 region has the DNA TGCAGTGCTAGAGAAGGGCGCGGGAGGATACGACACGATACGCAGTATTTT. Encoded protein: CSAREGRGRIRHDTQYF. V is TRBV20-1 and J is TRBJ2-3; the match to TRBD2 covers 8 bases. Germline assignment: CDR1 DFQATT and CDR2 SNEGSKA (reference sequence). Trimming at V came to 0 bases and at J to 6 bases, leaving 14 bases not matched to a gene. This CDR3 spans 17 amino acids.

The chain couples TRBV27 to TRBJ2-7; 8 bases map to TRBD1. V dropped 3 bases and J dropped 2; count of bases not matched to a gene: 9. The CDR3 has 16 residues. Germline V gives CDR1 MNHEY, CDR2 SMNVEV (reference sequence). The CDR3 is CASSFIYRGKAYEQYF. DNA of the CDR3: TGTGCCAGCAGTTTCATATACAGGGGGAAGGCCTACGAGCAGTACTTC.

This clonotype was seen only a few times. V is TRBV20-1 and J is TRBJ1-1; D may be TRBD1 (6 bases). Germline assignment: CDR1 DFQATT and CDR2 SNEGSKA (reference sequence). The CDR3 contains 13 residues. Between the trimmed V and J ends, which lost 5 bases and 6 bases, there was a span of 16 bases. The CDR3 spells CSAPTGHSSEAFF. For the CDR3, the DNA is TGCAGTGCTCCGACAGGACACTCTTCTGAAGCTTTCTTT.

CDR3 in amino acids: CAIRGQGSDTQYF. CDR3 bases: TGTGCCATCAGAGGACAGGGATCAGATACGCAGTATTTT. J is TRBJ2-3 and V is TRBV10-3; 8 nucleotides match TRBD1. Germline V gives CDR1 ENHRY, CDR2 SYGVKD. The CDR3 extends over 13 amino acids. After removal of 6 bases from V and 4 bases from J, the junction contained 3 bases not matched to a gene.

V is TRBV4-3 and J is TRBJ2-3; TRBD2 matches at 7 bases. The ends lost 0 bases at V and 4 bases at J; junction bases unmatched: 4. Germline CDR1 and CDR2: LGHNA and YSLEER. The CDR3 consists of 15 residues. CDR3 protein: CASSQEPAGADTQYF. CDR3 nucleotides: TGCGCCAGCAGCCAAGAACCGGCGGGGGCAGATACGCAGTATTTT.

The V call is TRBV3-1, the J call TRBJ1-2; D is uncertain. V was pared by 1 base and J by 3 bases, with 6 bases between. Germline values: CDR1 LGHDT, CDR2 YNNKEL (reference sequence). This CDR3 is 13 amino acids long. The CDR3 region has the DNA TGTGCCAGCAGCCAAGGATGGGACTATGGCTACACCTTC. Protein product: CASSQGWDYGYTF. Full variable domain (remainder filled in from reference TRBV3-1 and TRBJ1-2): DTAVSQTPKYLVTQMGNDKSIKCEQNLGHDTMYWYKQDSKKFLKIMFSYNNKELIINETVPNRFSPKSPDKAHLNLHINSLELGDSAVYFCASSQGWDYGYTFGSGTRLTVV.

This clonotype was observed a handful of times. The V and J genes are TRBV10-3 and TRBJ2-3, with TRBD2 matching 11 bases. Unmatched junction bases numbered 14, after V lost 10 bases and J lost 2 bases. Germline CDR1 is ENHRY and CDR2 is SYGVKD. CDR3 length: 17 residues. The CDR3 DNA reads as TGTGCCACCGCTCATAGCGGGAGGGCCCTTCTCACAGATACGCAGTATTTT. This sequence encodes CATAHSGRALLTDTQYF.

The chain joins TRBV5-1 to TRBJ1-6; a weak D match, TRBD1 (6 bases). V was shortened by 3 bases and J by 0 bases, with 13 bases between the two germline ends. The germline gives CDR1 SGHRS, CDR2 YFSETQ. The CDR3 spans 17 residues. CDR3 loop: CASSYGQQSSYNSPLHF. The CDR3 region has the DNA TGCGCCAGCAGCTATGGACAGCAGAGCTCCTATAATTCACCCCTCCACTTT.

This clonotype showed up just a few times. The chain uses TRBV24-1 and TRBJ2-1, with 11 positions matching TRBD2. The CDR3 has 16 amino acids. Trimming cost V 6 bases and J 3 bases; bases outside gene matches: 6. From germline, CDR1 is KGHDR and CDR2 SFDVKD. As DNA, the CDR3 is TGTGCCACCAGTCATAGCGGGAGGGCCGGCTACAATGAGCAGTTCTTC. It specifies CATSHSGRAGYNEQFF.

The chain has TRBV11-3 and TRBJ2-1; 11 positions agree with TRBD2. V lost 2 bases and J lost 7; bases outside the gene matches: 10. The CDR3 loop spans 17 amino acids. Germline CDR1 is SGHNT and CDR2 is YENEEA. The CDR3 protein is CASSLSIAGGPWNEQFF. CDR3 DNA sequence: TGTGCCAGCAGCTTATCGATAGCGGGAGGGCCATGGAATGAGCAGTTCTTC.

The gene calls are TRBV11-2 and TRBJ2-7, with D perhaps given as TRBD1 or TRBD2 (5 bases each). Germline V lookup: CDR1 SGHAT, CDR2 FQNNGV. V was trimmed by 0 bases and J by 1 base, leaving 16 bases between them. CDR3 length: 17 amino acids. CDR3 residues: CASSLEGSGPQSYEQYF. The CDR3 DNA reads as TGTGCCAGCAGCTTAGAGGGCTCGGGGCCCCAATCCTACGAGCAGTACTTC.